A single sample is the source of the 24 T cell receptor beta chains below, sequenced in a study of spatial heterogeneity in lung cancer. Via MiXCR, TCRdb re-called the 5' RACE reads, giving one row per CDR3 protein. The data hold tens of thousands of distinct CDR3 sequences, with approximately 12% observed a single time. Time point indicated: sample taken at primary tumor resection. The material was PBMCs, obtained at surgery. The receptors come from a male donor with early-stage non-small cell lung cancer.

This clonotype came up a few times. V and J are TRBV2 and TRBJ2-1, with D maybe TRBD1 (6 bases). The germline V and J ends were trimmed by 5 bases and 0 bases, with 8 bases remaining between them. The CDR3 is made up of 14 amino acids. In germline, CDR1 is SNHLY, CDR2 FYNNEI. CDR3 residues: CASSRGSSYNEQFF. CDR3 coding DNA: TGTGCCAGCAGTAGGGGGAGCTCCTACAATGAGCAGTTCTTC.

The J gene is TRBJ2-2, the V gene TRBV5-1, with D unresolved. The ends were cut back, 4 bases at V and 6 bases at J, with 10 bases in the middle. The length of the CDR3 is 13 residues. CDR1 and CDR2 (germline): SGHRS, YFSETQ. The CDR3 DNA sequence: TGCGCCAGCAGCCCCGGTTACGCCGGGGAGCTGTTTTTT. Its translation: CASSPGYAGELFF.

A remark on this clonotype: A much larger clone sits a single nucleotide away, making a read error possible. The chain has TRBV20-1 and TRBJ2-7; perhaps TRBD2 as D (7 bases). Germline V lookup: CDR1 DFQATT, CDR2 SNEGSKA (reference sequence). CDR3 length: 13 residues. CDR3: CSASGEGSNEQYF. The DNA for the CDR3 is TGCAGTGCCTCAGGGGAGGGCTCCAACGAGCAGTACTTC.

V and J are TRBV6-2 or TRBV6-3 and TRBJ1-2; D remains unclear. V was clipped by 5 bases and J by 11 bases, with 15 bases between them. CDR1 is MNHEY and CDR2 is SVGEGT in the germline V gene. The CDR3 totals 12 residues. CDR3 protein: CASSGDGFWYTF. The CDR3 DNA reads TGTGCCAGCAGTGGAGACGGCTTTTGGTACACCTTC.

The table lists this clonotype with a few counts. This rearrangement joins TRBV30 to TRBJ2-7; TRBD1 matches 11 bases. CDR1 is GTSNPN, CDR2 SVGIG, per germline (reference sequence). The CDR3 runs 17 residues. V gave up 3 bases and J gave up 0 bases; unmatched junction bases: 10. CDR3 loop: CAWRGKAGQGDSYEQYF. The CDR3 bases are TGTGCCTGGAGAGGTAAAGCGGGACAGGGGGACTCCTACGAGCAGTACTTC.

This clonotype has just a few counts. The chain carries TRBV6-2 or TRBV6-3 and TRBJ2-2, with a tentative D call TRBD2 (5 bases). The CDR3 length is 15 residues. Germline loops: CDR1 MNHEY, CDR2 SVGEGT. Trimming shortened V by 7 bases and J by 0 bases, and 12 bases separated the two germline ends. CDR3 coding DNA: TGTGCCAGCAAACTGACGGGATCGAACACCGGGGAGCTGTTTTTT. Translation: CASKLTGSNTGELFF.

This clonotype has only a few counts. The chain recombines TRBV29-1 with TRBJ2-7; D unresolved. The germline V gene encodes CDR1 SQVTM and CDR2 ANQGSEA. CDR3 length: 12 residues. Trimming removed 7 bases from V and 4 bases from J, with 14 bases in between. CDR3 nucleotides: TGCAGCGCTGGGCGCAGTTCTTACGAGCAGTACTTC. It codes for CSAGRSSYEQYF.

This clonotype was found a few times. The chain combines TRBV3-2 with TRBJ2-1; TRBD2, the table's D call, was not compared with the DNA. TRBV3-2 is a pseudogene locus. The CDR3 extends over 19 amino acids. DNA for the CDR3: TGTGCCAGCAGCCAAGATCACCAGCGGGAGGGCCGGTCCTACAATGAGCAGTTCTTC. Protein product: CASSQDHQREGRSYNEQFF.

V and J are TRBV5-1 and TRBJ1-1; D unclear. This CDR3 has 16 residues. The germline CDR1 and CDR2 sequences are SGHRS and YFSETQ. Trimming shortened V by 4 bases and J by 0 bases, and 16 bases separated the two germline ends. CDR3 in DNA: TGCGCCAGCAGCACCGACCCTCCGGCGGTGAACACTGAAGCTTTCTTT. Its translation is CASSTDPPAVNTEAFF. The variable domain in full, completed from reference TRBV5-1 and TRBJ1-1, reads KAGVTQTPRYLIKTRGQQVTLSCSPISGHRSVSWYQQTPGQGLQFLFEYFSETQRNKGNFPGRFSGRQFSNSRSEMNVSTLELGDSALYLCASSTDPPAVNTEAFFGQGTRLTVV.

This clonotype was picked up a small number of times. The chain links TRBV4-3 to TRBJ2-3; D remains unclear. Trimming removed 5 bases from V and 1 base from J, with 7 bases in between. The V gene's germline CDR1 is LGHNA and CDR2 YSLEER. The CDR3 covers 13 residues. CDR3 protein: CASSAIGTDTQYF. The DNA for the CDR3 is TGCGCCAGCAGCGCGATCGGCACAGATACGCAGTATTTT.

The chain employs TRBV20-1 and TRBJ2-2; TRBD2 agrees at 10 bases. Germline assignment: CDR1 DFQATT and CDR2 SNEGSKA (reference sequence). The V segment lost 3 bases and the J segment 6 bases; nucleotides outside the gene matches: 1. The CDR3 runs 13 residues. Here the CDR3 reads CSASGTSAGELFF. The CDR3 nucleotides read TGCAGTGCTAGTGGGACTAGCGCCGGGGAGCTGTTTTTT.

This clonotype was counted a few times. The chain has TRBV12-3 or TRBV12-4 and TRBJ2-7, with D possibly TRBD2 on 5 matching bases. The CDR3 covers 13 residues. Trimming pared 5 bases from V and 6 bases from J, leaving 14 bases between. CDR3 residues: CASSPLAAIEQYF. CDR3 coding DNA: TGTGCCAGCAGTCCGCTAGCAGCCATCGAGCAGTACTTC.

This chain connects TRBV27 to TRBJ2-7; 9 bases are shared with TRBD1. CDR1 MNHEY and CDR2 SMNVEV come from the germline V gene (reference sequence). The CDR3 is made up of 15 amino acids. Trimming cost V 5 bases and J 6 bases; bases outside gene matches: 11. The CDR3 DNA reads TGTGCCAGCAGTCCCCCCGGGACAGGGCGCGCCGAGCAGTACTTC. It yields the protein CASSPPGTGRAEQYF.

The J gene is TRBJ1-4, the V gene TRBV7-2, with D perhaps TRBD1 (6 bases). This CDR3 comprises 17 residues. Germline CDR1 SGHTA, CDR2 FQGNSA. V was clipped by 8 bases and J by 6 bases, with 25 bases between them. The CDR3 nucleotides are TGTGCCAGCCGTGCCGGCAGGGGAAAGGTTGAGGATGAAAAACTGTTTTTT. Protein sequence: CASRAGRGKVEDEKLFF.

This clonotype was observed a few times. The J gene is TRBJ2-3, the V gene TRBV19; no definite D call. V was pared by 1 base and J by 1 base, with 9 bases between. The V gene's germline CDR1 is LNHDA and CDR2 SQIVND (reference sequence). This CDR3 comprises 15 residues. DNA for the CDR3: TGTGCCAGTAGTATAGGGCTATTCGGCACAGATACGCAGTATTTT. It specifies CASSIGLFGTDTQYF. The variable domain in full, with the rest retrieved from reference TRBV19 and TRBJ2-3, is DGGITQSPKYLFRKEGQNVTLSCEQNLNHDAMYWYRQDPGQGLRLIYYSQIVNDFQKGDIAEGYSVSREKKESFPLTVTSAQKNPTAFYLCASSIGLFGTDTQYFGPGTRLTVL.

At least ten counts were recorded for this clonotype. This sequence joins TRBV3-1 and TRBJ2-5, with a weak D call TRBD1 (5 bases). This CDR3 contains 17 residues. The V gene's germline CDR1 is LGHDT and CDR2 YNNKEL (reference sequence). Trimming took off 2 bases at V and 1 base at J, with 17 bases between the two ends. The CDR3 is CASSQLRQGSFQETQYF. The DNA for the CDR3 is TGTGCCAGCAGCCAACTAAGGCAGGGATCTTTCCAAGAGACCCAGTACTTC.

In its sample, this clonotype was seen many times. J is TRBJ2-1 and V is TRBV29-1, with D tentatively TRBD1 (7 bases). The germline V and J ends were trimmed by 3 bases and 4 bases, with 10 bases remaining between them. Germline V CDR1 and CDR2: SQVTM, ANQGSEA. The CDR3 extends over 13 amino acids. CDR3 DNA sequence: TGCAGCGTTGAGCAGGGGGGTTACAATGAGCAGTTCTTC. Encoded protein: CSVEQGGYNEQFF.

This clonotype was counted between two and nine times. The V gene is TRBV12-3 or TRBV12-4, the J gene TRBJ2-5, with D perhaps TRBD2 (5 bases). The V end was cut by 3 bases, the J end by 4 bases, with 9 bases between. This CDR3 is 13 amino acids long. This CDR3 is CASSLKGAETQYF. The CDR3 DNA reads TGTGCCAGCAGTTTGAAGGGAGCAGAGACCCAGTACTTC.

This chain connects TRBV7-3 to TRBJ1-3; D is unclear. The CDR3 is 16 residues long. Between the trimmed V and J ends, which lost 1 base and 0 bases, there was a span of 10 bases. Germline V gene sequence: CDR1 SGHTA, CDR2 FQGTGA. The CDR3 loop reads CASSLSGESSGNTIYF. CDR3 nucleotide sequence: TGTGCCAGCAGCTTAAGTGGGGAATCCTCTGGAAACACCATATATTTT.

The rearrangement uses TRBV6-2 or TRBV6-3 and TRBJ2-3; no definite D call. V was trimmed by 2 bases and J by 4 bases, leaving 19 bases between them. The CDR3 sequence is 17 residues long. Germline CDR1 and CDR2: MNHEY and SVGEGT. CDR3 protein: CASSYPGRLIKSDTQYF. In DNA, the CDR3 is TGTGCCAGCAGTTACCCCGGGCGCCTCATCAAGTCAGATACGCAGTATTTT.

This clonotype appeared a few times. J is TRBJ2-5 and V is TRBV29-1; perhaps TRBD1 as D (7 bases). CDR1 and CDR2 from the germline V gene are SQVTM and ANQGSEA. This CDR3 is built from 15 residues. The V end was cut by 0 bases, the J end by 5 bases, with 16 bases between. The CDR3 here is CSVEDRGGGKETQYF. DNA of the CDR3: TGCAGCGTTGAAGATCGAGGAGGGGGCAAGGAGACCCAGTACTTC.

This clonotype has at least ten counts. This chain connects TRBV7-9 to TRBJ2-2; D remains unclear. V lost 5 bases, J lost 1 base, and 8 bases lay in between. The CDR3 has 14 residues. Germline loops: CDR1 SEHNR, CDR2 FQNEAQ (reference sequence). The DNA of the CDR3 is TGTGCCAGCAGCCCCGGCGGGAACACCGGGGAGCTGTTTTTT. Protein product: CASSPGGNTGELFF. Full variable domain (outside the CDR3, taken from reference TRBV7-9 and TRBJ2-2): DTGVSQNPRHKITKRGQNVTFRCDPISEHNRLYWYRQTLGQGPEFLTYFQNEAQLEKSRLLSDRFSAERPKGSFSTLEIQRTEQGDSAMYLCASSPGGNTGELFFGEGSRLTVL.

This clonotype has just a few counts. The V gene is TRBV7-2, the J gene TRBJ2-1, with D uncertain. This CDR3 is 12 amino acids long. Deletions cut 5 bases from V and 6 bases from J, with 8 bases between. Germline V gives CDR1 SGHTA, CDR2 FQGNSA. CDR3 nucleotides: TGTGCCAGCAGCAGATACGGCAATGAGCAGTTCTTC. Its protein is CASSRYGNEQFF.

There are many counts of this clonotype. The chain couples TRBV27 to TRBJ2-7; 15 nucleotides agree with TRBD2. J was trimmed by 5 bases and V by 6 bases; bases with no gene match: 14. This CDR3 comprises 18 residues. CDR1 and CDR2 from the germline V gene are MNHEY and SMNVEV (reference sequence). This chain's CDR3 is CASSTRTSGGARTDEQYF. In nucleotides, the CDR3 is TGTGCCAGCAGCACCCGGACTAGCGGGGGGGCGCGGACCGACGAGCAGTACTTC.